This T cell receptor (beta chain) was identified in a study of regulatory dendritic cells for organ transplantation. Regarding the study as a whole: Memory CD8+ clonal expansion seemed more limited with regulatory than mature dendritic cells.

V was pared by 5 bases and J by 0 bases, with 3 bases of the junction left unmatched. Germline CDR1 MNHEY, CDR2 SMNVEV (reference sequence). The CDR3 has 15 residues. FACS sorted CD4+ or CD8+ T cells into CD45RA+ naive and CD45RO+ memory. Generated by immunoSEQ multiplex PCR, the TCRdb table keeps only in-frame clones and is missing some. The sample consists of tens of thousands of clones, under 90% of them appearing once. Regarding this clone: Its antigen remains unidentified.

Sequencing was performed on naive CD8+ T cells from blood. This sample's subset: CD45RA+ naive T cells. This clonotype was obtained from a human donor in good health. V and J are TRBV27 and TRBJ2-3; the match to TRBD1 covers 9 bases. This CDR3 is CASSAGTGSTDTQYF. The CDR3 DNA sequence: TGTGCCAGCAGTGCCGGGACAGGGAGCACAGATACGCAGTATTTT.